A selection of T cell receptor beta chains follows, all from one sample in a study of shared clonotypes between healthy human individuals. The protocol was immunoSEQ multiplex PCR, while the TCRdb copy is restricted to in-frame clones and leaves out a portion. The repertoire consists of a few million clones, with approximately 93% occurring once and the leading ten covering under 0.45%. The sample comprised naive CD4+ T cells from PBMCs. These receptor sequences come from a man aged 18 to 30 in good health. Some clones in this sample may be carry-over from other donors' samples. The CDR3 runs from the conserved cysteine through the conserved F or W. D genes are given only for firm matches. Clone size is stated in some rows and not others, as once, few, many or a class when expanded.

size	J	V	D	DNA	CDR3
NA	TRBJ1-3	TRBV6-5	NA	TGTGCCAGCAGTTCGGACAGCCGCTCTGGAAACACCATATATTTT	CASSSDSRSGNTIYF
NA	TRBJ2-1	TRBV7-3	TRBD2	TGTGCCAGCAGCCAAGGACTAGCGGGGTACAATGAGCAGTTCTTC	CASSQGLAGYNEQFF
NA	TRBJ2-7	TRBV5-1	NA	TGCGCCAGCAGCTCTTTTCCGGGTCTATCCTACGAGCAGTACTTC	CASSSFPGLSYEQYF
NA	TRBJ2-7	TRBV5-6	NA	TGTGCCAGCAGCTTGAGGACAATAAGCTACGAGCAGTACTTC	CASSLRTISYEQYF
once	TRBJ1-4	TRBV6-1	TRBD1	TGTGCCAGCAGCCCGGGACAGATTAATGAAAAACTGTTTTTT	CASSPGQINEKLFF
NA	TRBJ2-7	TRBV4-2	TRBD2	TGTGCCAGCAGCCAAGATCTGGCGGGAGTGGGCTACGAGCAGTACTTC	CASSQDLAGVGYEQYF
NA	TRBJ2-1	TRBV28	NA	TGTGCCAGCGGCCTGAGGTACAATGAGCAGTTCTTC	CASGLRYNEQFF
NA	TRBJ2-5	TRBV6-5	NA	TGTGCCAGCAGCCTTAGGGCCGGACAAGAGACCCAGTACTTC	CASSLRAGQETQYF
once	TRBJ2-6	TRBV4-1	NA	TGCGCCAGCAGCCAAGTGGGGGCGTCTGGGGCCAACGTCCTGACTTTC	CASSQVGASGANVLTF
NA	TRBJ2-7	TRBV5-4	TRBD2	TGTGCCAGCAGCATCCGGACTAGCGGACGATCCTACGAGCAGTACTTC	CASSIRTSGRSYEQYF
NA	TRBJ2-5	TRBV10-3	TRBD1	TGTGCCATCAGTGAGTCGTCAGGGGGCGGGCAGACCCAGTACTTC	CAISESSGGGQTQYF
NA	TRBJ2-3	TRBV7-2	NA	TGTGCCAGCAGACAAGACAGACGCACAGATACGCAGTATTTT	CASRQDRRTDTQYF
NA	TRBJ2-1	TRBV10-3	NA	TGTGCCATCAGTGTCAGCTCCTACAATGAGCAGTTCTTC	CAISVSSYNEQFF
NA	TRBJ2-7	TRBV6-5	NA	TGTGCCAGCACCCGGGATCAAACCTACGAGCAGTACTTC	CASTRDQTYEQYF
NA	TRBJ2-1	TRBV5-1	TRBD2	TGCGCCAGCAGCTTGGCCGGGGGGATACTAGCGGTGAACAATGAGCAGTTCTTC	CASSLAGGILAVNNEQFF
NA	TRBJ2-1	TRBV5-1	TRBD1	TGCGCCAGCAGCATCTCAGGGGGCGGCTACAATGAGCAGTTCTTC	CASSISGGGYNEQFF
NA	TRBJ1-4	TRBV18	NA	TGTGCCAGCTCACTCTCCGGGAGGGCCAATGAAAAACTGTTTTTT	CASSLSGRANEKLFF
NA	TRBJ1-4	TRBV29-1	NA	TGCAGCGTTCGGCGAGCTAATGAAAAACTGTTTTTT	CSVRRANEKLFF
NA	TRBJ1-1	TRBV2	TRBD1	TGTGCCAGCAGGGTCGGACAGGGGATCACTGAAGCTTTCTTT	CASRVGQGITEAFF
NA	TRBJ1-1	TRBV28	NA	TGTGCCAGCAGAGGCGGGGGGGCAGTCACTGAAGCTTTCTTT	CASRGGGAVTEAFF
NA	TRBJ2-1	TRBV5-4	NA	TGTGCCAGCAGCCCTCGGGCCGAGGATTACAATGAGCAGTTCTTC	CASSPRAEDYNEQFF
NA	TRBJ1-2	TRBV28	NA	TGTGCCAGCAGGACAGGACAGCTGGGAGATGGCTACACCTTC	CASRTGQLGDGYTF
few	TRBJ1-1	TRBV5-1	NA	TGCGCCAGCAGCTTGGTTCAGGGCACGTACACTGAAGCTTTCTTT	CASSLVQGTYTEAFF
NA	TRBJ2-5	TRBV30	NA	TGTGCATTAGGGAGAGAGACCCAGTACTTC	CALGRETQYF
NA	TRBJ2-2	TRBV4-2	TRBD2	TGTGCCAGCAGCCAAGATCAAGCGGGAGAGGCCACCGGGGAGCTGTTTTTT	CASSQDQAGEATGELFF
NA	TRBJ2-7	TRBV6-5	NA	TGTGCCAGCCGACGGGCAAGCCGCTCCTACGAGCAGTACTTC	CASRRASRSYEQYF
NA	TRBJ2-3	TRBV7-8	NA	TGTGCCAGCAGCTTAGACGGGGGAACGCAGTATTTT	CASSLDGGTQYF
NA	TRBJ1-2	TRBV19	TRBD1	TGTGCCAGTAGTATAGGGACAGGGACCGGCTACACCTTC	CASSIGTGTGYTF
NA	TRBJ1-2	TRBV5-1	NA	TGCGCCAGCAGCTTGGAGGGGCAGGGGATCGGTGGCTACACCTTC	CASSLEGQGIGGYTF
NA	TRBJ1-4	TRBV19	NA	TGTGCCAGTAGTGAACAAGTTAATGAAAAACTGTTTTTT	CASSEQVNEKLFF
NA	TRBJ1-2	TRBV10-3	NA	TGTGCCATCAGTGAGTCTGGGAGCCCCTATGGCTACACCTTC	CAISESGSPYGYTF
NA	TRBJ1-1	TRBV11-2	NA	TGTGCCAGCAGCCCCTATACCGCCGGGATGGCTTTCTTT	CASSPYTAGMAFF
NA	TRBJ1-2	TRBV28	TRBD1	TGTGCCAGCAGTCACAGGGGAGGGGGCTACACCTTC	CASSHRGGGYTF
NA	TRBJ1-1	TRBV7-9	NA	TGTGCCAGCAGCTTAGCAGCCGTCACTGAAGCTTTCTTT	CASSLAAVTEAFF
NA	TRBJ1-2	TRBV9	NA	TGTGCCAGCAGCCGGATGGGAGGCGGCTACACCTTC	CASSRMGGGYTF
NA	TRBJ2-7	TRBV7-9	NA	TGTGCCAGCAGACCACTCTGGGGGCTAGCGGAGAGGACCTCCTACGAGCAGTACTTC	CASRPLWGLAERTSYEQYF
NA	TRBJ2-5	TRBV7-2	TRBD2	TGTGCCAGCAGCTTAGAGGGACTAGCGGCCGTCGAGACCCAGTACTTC	CASSLEGLAAVETQYF
NA	TRBJ2-5	TRBV7-2	TRBD2	TGTGCCAGCAGCGCCCAACTAGCGGGAGTCGGTCCGAGAGGTACCCAGTACTTC	CASSAQLAGVGPRGTQYF
NA	TRBJ2-1	TRBV28	TRBD2	TGTGCCAGCAGTTTAGAAGGACTAGCGGGGAGAGAGCAGTTCTTC	CASSLEGLAGREQFF
NA	TRBJ2-6	TRBV5-1	NA	TGCGCCAGCAGCCTGGGATGGCACTCTGGGGCCAACGTCCTGACTTTC	CASSLGWHSGANVLTF
NA	TRBJ2-3	TRBV27	TRBD1	TGTGCCAGCGCCCAAAGCGGAACAGGGGGCGCAGATACGCAGTATTTT	CASAQSGTGGADTQYF
NA	TRBJ1-2	TRBV29-1	NA	TGCAGCGTTGAAAGGGCAGGCTATGGCTACACCTTC	CSVERAGYGYTF
NA	TRBJ2-3	TRBV29-1	NA	TGCAGCGTCACATTAATAGCGACAGATACGCAGTATTTT	CSVTLIATDTQYF
NA	TRBJ2-5	TRBV7-2	NA	TGTGCCAGCAGCCTCCGGGCCTCACCCGGCGGGGAGACCCAGTACTTC	CASSLRASPGGETQYF
NA	TRBJ2-2	TRBV5-5	NA	TGTGCCAGCATCTCGGGGCCGAGGGGGGAGCTGTTTTTT	CASISGPRGELFF
NA	TRBJ2-7	TRBV5-4	TRBD1	TGTGCCAGCAGCTACCGGGACAGGGTGTCCTACGAGCAGTACTTC	CASSYRDRVSYEQYF
NA	TRBJ2-3	TRBV4-3	TRBD2	TGCGCCAGCAGCCCTCGGACTAGCGGCACAGATACGCAGTATTTT	CASSPRTSGTDTQYF
NA	TRBJ2-1	TRBV5-1	NA	TGCGCCAGCAGCTTACAGGGTGGACTATACAATGAGCAGTTCTTC	CASSLQGGLYNEQFF
NA	TRBJ1-5	TRBV10-3	NA	TGTGCCATCAGTGAGTTGGGAGCTCAAAATCAGCCCCAGCATTTT	CAISELGAQNQPQHF
NA	TRBJ2-2	TRBV9	TRBD2	TGTGCCAGCAGCGTTAGCGGGAGCGCCGGGGAGCTGTTTTTT	CASSVSGSAGELFF
NA	TRBJ2-2	TRBV4-1	TRBD1	TGCGCCAGCAGGCGGACAGGAGACACCGGGGAGCTGTTTTTT	CASRRTGDTGELFF
NA	TRBJ2-5	TRBV5-6	NA	TGTGCCAGCAGCGCCGCCGGGGAGTCGGGTTCAGAGACCCAGTACTTC	CASSAAGESGSETQYF
NA	TRBJ2-5	TRBV15	NA	TGTGCCACCAGCAGAGATCGCTCAACGGAGACCCAGTACTTC	CATSRDRSTETQYF
NA	TRBJ1-2	TRBV15	NA	TGTGCCACCAGCAGAGGCTTCCGGGGGGATGGCTACACCTTC	CATSRGFRGDGYTF
NA	TRBJ1-2	TRBV9	TRBD1	TGTGCCAGCAGCGTAGGGCAGGGGGATGGCTACACCTTC	CASSVGQGDGYTF
once	TRBJ1-2	TRBV27	TRBD1	TGTGCCAGCAGTTTAAGGGGACAGGGGGGTTTGGCTAACTATGGCTACACCTTC	CASSLRGQGGLANYGYTF
NA	TRBJ2-2	TRBV5-1	TRBD2	TGCGCCAGTAGAAGACTAGCGGGTGATGGGGCCGGGGAGCTGTTTTTT	CASRRLAGDGAGELFF
NA	TRBJ2-7	TRBV27	NA	TGTGCCAGCAGTTTATCCCCACGGGGCTACGAGCAGTACTTC	CASSLSPRGYEQYF
NA	TRBJ2-3	TRBV9	TRBD2	TGTGCCAGCAGTAAGTTAGGCGGGAGAGCGTCAGATACGCAGTATTTT	CASSKLGGRASDTQYF